Following are 19 T cell receptor beta chains from one sample sequenced in a study of blood T cell repertoires in COVID-19. Profiling relied on immunoSEQ multiplex PCR, and the TCRdb table lists in-frame clones only, not all of them. The sample lists 56,000 or so clones, approximately 92% seen once, with 43% in the top ten. Sequenced material: peripheral blood. These receptors were obtained from a woman aged 60-70 years with COVID-19, enrolled during active disease.

The chain is built from TRBV10-1 and TRBJ2-2, with D unclear. This CDR3 contains 15 residues. V dropped 3 bases and J dropped 0 bases, with 8 bases sitting between them. Germline values: CDR1 WNHNN, CDR2 SYGVQD (reference sequence). The chain's CDR3 is CASSDPRSNTGELFF. In DNA form, the CDR3 reads TGCGCCAGCAGTGATCCTAGGTCGAACACCGGGGAGCTGTTTTTT.

The chain links TRBV5-6 to TRBJ1-2; D unclear. The CDR3 spans 15 residues. Germline V lookup: CDR1 SGHDT, CDR2 YYEEEE. V gave up 4 bases and J gave up 7 bases, with 20 bases separating them. CDR3 protein: CASSLTGRYQRGYTF. The CDR3 DNA sequence: TGTGCCAGCAGCCTAACCGGGAGGTACCAGCGTGGCTACACCTTC.

The V and J genes are TRBV7-9 and TRBJ1-1, with 8 bases fitting TRBD1. The CDR3 contains 14 residues. The germline gives CDR1 SEHNR, CDR2 FQNEAQ (reference sequence). V lost 4 bases and J lost 4; bases outside the gene matches: 5. The CDR3 bases are TGTGCCAGCAGCTGGACAGGGTGGGCCACTGAAGCTTTCTTT. This sequence encodes CASSWTGWATEAFF.

The genes are TRBV29-1 and TRBJ1-6; D is unclear. This CDR3 has 11 residues. Trimming took off 8 bases at V and 9 bases at J, with 11 bases between the two ends. Germline-derived CDR1 and CDR2 are SQVTM and ANQGSEA. This CDR3 reads CSRVRRSPLHF. Written as DNA, the CDR3 is TGCAGCCGCGTGCGGCGTTCACCCCTCCACTTT.

The gene calls are TRBV6-5 and TRBJ2-1, with TRBD2 as a possible D gene (5 bases). Germline CDR1 reads MNHEY; CDR2 reads SVGAGI. The CDR3 sequence is 14 residues long. Between the trimmed V and J ends, which lost 7 bases and 6 bases, there was a span of 16 bases. The CDR3 nucleotides read TGTGCCAGCAATTCTAGGCTAGCTAGCAATGAGCAGTTCTTC. Its protein is CASNSRLASNEQFF.

This chain links TRBV28 with TRBJ1-6; TRBD1 matches at 8 bases. The junction had 12 bases not matched to a gene; V was cut back by 4 bases and J by 10 bases. The CDR3 loop spans 16 amino acids. Germline CDR1 is MDHEN and CDR2 is SYDVKM. The CDR3 is CASSSVGTGLRSPLHF. CDR3 coding DNA: TGTGCCAGCAGTTCAGTCGGGACAGGTCTTAGGTCACCCCTCCACTTT.

This clone occurred once. The rearrangement uses TRBV4-3 and TRBJ1-2, with 7 positions matching TRBD1. The CDR3 loop spans 13 amino acids. Germline CDR1 and CDR2: LGHNA and YSLEER. The junction had 5 bases not matched to a gene; V was cut back by 2 bases and J by 8 bases. As DNA, the CDR3 is TGCGCCAGCAGCCAAAGTAGGGGGCAAGGCTACACCTTC. It codes for CASSQSRGQGYTF.

This chain uses TRBV30 with TRBJ2-7; D gene ambiguous. V lost 1 base, J lost 6 bases, and 7 bases lay in between. This CDR3 comprises 11 residues. The germline V gene has CDR1 GTSNPN and CDR2 SVGIG (reference sequence). CDR3 nucleotide sequence: TGTGCCTGGAGTGGACTTAGCGAGCAGTACTTC. Translating it yields CAWSGLSEQYF.

Written as DNA, the CDR3 is TGTGCCATCGGCGGGGTAGCGGGGGGGCAAGACACAGATACGCAGTATTTT. Translation: CAIGGVAGGQDTDTQYF. This chain uses TRBV10-3 with TRBJ2-3, with 11 bases fitting TRBD2. V lost 8 bases and J lost 2; bases outside the gene matches: 12. This CDR3 spans 17 amino acids. Germline lookup yields CDR1 ENHRY and CDR2 SYGVKD.

The rearrangement links TRBV28 to TRBJ2-7; 12 nucleotides align to TRBD2. With 8 bases clipped from V and 5 bases from J, the junction kept 7 bases outside the gene matches. The CDR3 spans 14 residues. The V gene's germline CDR1 is MDHEN and CDR2 SYDVKM. CDR3 in amino acids: CASRLAGAGNEQYF. CDR3 bases: TGTGCCAGCCGACTAGCGGGAGCGGGGAACGAGCAGTACTTC.

The rearrangement joins TRBV2 to TRBJ2-3; D possibly corresponds to TRBD2 (6 bases). V was trimmed by 7 bases and J by 0 bases, leaving 17 bases between them. The CDR3 contains 16 residues. Germline V gives CDR1 SNHLY, CDR2 FYNNEI. CDR3 region: CASTRRVGGSTDTQYF. CDR3 sequence (DNA): TGTGCCAGCACACGGAGGGTGGGCGGCAGCACAGATACGCAGTATTTT.

The chain carries TRBV24-1 and TRBJ2-1; 13 bases are shared with TRBD2. V was clipped by 2 bases and J by 10 bases; unmatched bases: 13. The CDR3 covers 18 residues. Germline assignment: CDR1 KGHDR and CDR2 SFDVKD. The CDR3 loop reads CATSDSRTSGGPFREQFF. CDR3 DNA sequence: TGTGCCACCAGTGATTCCAGGACTAGCGGGGGCCCCTTTCGGGAGCAGTTCTTC.

The chain recombines TRBV6-1 with TRBJ1-5; TRBD1 matches 8 bases. Germline CDR1 MNHNS, CDR2 SASEGT. This CDR3 spans 14 amino acids. The ends lost 3 bases at V and 4 bases at J; junction bases unmatched: 2. CDR3 region: CASSETGVNQPQHF. The CDR3 DNA sequence: TGTGCCAGCAGTGAGACAGGGGTTAATCAGCCCCAGCATTTT.

The J gene is TRBJ2-1, the V gene TRBV19; unclear D gene. The germline V gene has CDR1 LNHDA and CDR2 SQIVND (reference sequence). The CDR3 is 13 amino acids. Trimming removed 9 bases at V and 4 bases at J, with 13 bases between. In DNA form, the CDR3 reads TGTGCCAGCCGTTCAGGAACGTACAATGAGCAGTTCTTC. Translated: CASRSGTYNEQFF.

J is TRBJ1-4 and V is TRBV6-2 or TRBV6-3; D is unresolved. This CDR3 region has 15 residues. The germline gives CDR1 MNHEY, CDR2 SVGEGT. The V and J ends lost 6 bases and 7 bases respectively, with 18 bases between them. CDR3 region: CASSDEPGSGEKLFF. Here the CDR3 DNA reads TGTGCCAGCAGCGACGAGCCGGGTTCGGGTGAAAAACTGTTTTTT.

This clone was recorded once. This chain uses TRBV6-2 or TRBV6-3 with TRBJ1-1, with no clear D. Trimming took 6 bases from V and 0 from J, leaving 14 bases between them. Germline loops: CDR1 MNHEY, CDR2 SVGEGT. The CDR3 consists of 15 residues. The CDR3 nucleotides read TGTGCCAGCAGCCTTCTTCTCACTTTGAACACTGAAGCTTTCTTT. This sequence encodes CASSLLLTLNTEAFF.

The chain has TRBV28 and TRBJ2-7; possibly TRBD2 for D (5 bases). The CDR3 sequence is 14 residues long. Germline CDR1 MDHEN, CDR2 SYDVKM. V was trimmed by 5 bases and J by 4 bases, leaving 15 bases between them. CDR3 sequence: CASSDAGNRYEQYF. CDR3 nucleotide sequence: TGTGCCAGCAGTGACGCGGGCAACCGTTACGAGCAGTACTTC.

V usage is TRBV5-1 and J usage is TRBJ2-2; 8 bases are shared with TRBD2. J lost 4 bases, V lost 6 bases, and 8 bases had no gene match. CDR1 is SGHRS and CDR2 is YFSETQ in the germline V gene. This CDR3 comprises 15 residues. CDR3: CASKLAGISTGELFF. In nucleotides, the CDR3 is TGCGCCAGCAAATTAGCGGGGATATCCACCGGGGAGCTGTTTTTT.

The rearrangement links TRBV6-2 or TRBV6-3 to TRBJ2-1; 12 positions agree with TRBD2. With 4 bases clipped from V and 3 bases from J, the junction kept 4 bases outside the gene matches. The CDR3 is made up of 16 amino acids. Germline V gene data show CDR1 as MNHEY and CDR2 as SVGEGT. The CDR3 DNA sequence: TGTGCCAGCAGTTTCGAACTAGCGGGGGGCTACAATGAGCAGTTCTTC. Translating gives CASSFELAGGYNEQFF.